The 15 T cell receptor beta chains listed next were all sequenced from one sample in a study of regulatory T cells in long-lasting Graves disease (dated by TCRdb to about 2021). Explained via the paper, the time point label denotes: newly diagnosed GD, antithyroid drugs for less than 3 months. For both TCR sequencing and RNA sequencing, RNA was extracted from PBMCs in TRIzol. The library was made by multiplex PCR. Sequencing was performed on an Illumina HiSeq 4000. To build TCR beta libraries, CDR3 regions were amplified by Arm-PCR using iRepertoire HTBI primers. The raw public reads went through TCRdb reprocessing: fastp at Q25, MiXCR clone calling, in-frame beta chains kept. Entries are consolidated by CDR3 protein sequence, retaining the most common genes and DNA. For this sample the table gives over 200,000 distinct CDR3 sequences, of which around 19% were detected only once. Together, the top ten hold 14% of the sample.

This same sample was also taken into another study, of T cells in Graves' hyperthyroidism and ophthalmopathy.

Material: peripheral blood mononuclear cells (PBMCs), obtained at new diagnosis, from a patient treated with antithyroid drugs. These receptors all stem from a woman in her twenties or thirties with Graves disease. Donor details come from another sample of the same person, matched by shared clones.

This clonotype was seen repeatedly, ten times or more. The genes are TRBV6-1 and TRBJ1-1; D remains ambiguous. V was cut by 7 bases and J by 7 bases, with 19 bases left in between. Germline V gene data show CDR1 as MNHNS and CDR2 as SASEGT. The CDR3 is 14 residues long. CDR3 coding DNA: TGTGCCAGCACCGATGCGGGTAGAACAGTTGAAGCTTTCTTT. This encodes CASTDAGRTVEAFF.

This clonotype was seen at least ten times. The genes are TRBV11-3 and TRBJ1-1; possibly TRBD1 for D (5 bases). Germline V gene lookup returns CDR1 SGHNT and CDR2 YENEEA. Trimming took off 4 bases at V and 1 base at J, with 13 bases between the two ends. The CDR3 is made up of 15 amino acids. The CDR3 DNA reads TGTGCCAGCAGCTCAGGACACCCGAGGAACACTGAAGCTTTCTTT. Encoded protein: CASSSGHPRNTEAFF.

J is TRBJ2-3 and V is TRBV7-8; D remains unclear. The J call may be in error: the DNA end matches TRBJ1-5 better. The germline V gene encodes CDR1 SGHVS and CDR2 FQNEAQ. The CDR3 loop spans 17 amino acids. CDR3 region: CASSLDQLAEILDTQHF. CDR3 bases: TGTGCCAGCAGCTTAGATCAACTAGCGGAGATCTTAGATACGCAGCATTTT.

The table lists this clonotype with many counts. The genes are TRBV12-3 or TRBV12-4 and TRBJ2-7; 8 nucleotides agree with TRBD2. The CDR3 extends over 16 amino acids. V lost 4 bases and J lost 7; bases outside the gene matches: 15. CDR3 sequence (DNA): TGTGCCAGCAGTTCGGCGGGACGGGGGGGCTTGGGGGAGCAGTACTTC. It yields the protein CASSSAGRGGLGEQYF.

This rearrangement joins TRBV20-1 to TRBJ2-5, with 11 bases that match TRBD2. V gave up 4 bases and J gave up 5 bases; unmatched junction bases: 6. CDR3 length equals 14 residues. The germline V gene encodes CDR1 DFQATT and CDR2 SNEGSKA (reference sequence). In nucleotides, the CDR3 is TGCAGTGCTATTAGCGGGGGGGCCAGGGAGACCCAGTACTTC. Its protein is CSAISGGARETQYF.

The sample holds many counts of this clonotype. This chain connects TRBV6-1 to TRBJ1-1; 7 bases map to TRBD1. CDR3 length equals 12 residues. The V segment lost 7 bases and the J segment 11 bases; nucleotides outside the gene matches: 10. CDR1 is MNHNS and CDR2 is SASEGT in the germline V gene. The CDR3 DNA reads TGTGCCAGCAACTCAGGGGGACTCTCCGCTTTCTTT. Translating gives CASNSGGLSAFF.

This clonotype was counted many times. V usage is TRBV2 and J usage is TRBJ1-1; D uncertain. This CDR3 is built from 14 residues. Germline CDR1 SNHLY, CDR2 FYNNEI. The V and J ends lost 3 bases and 0 bases respectively, with 8 bases between them. The DNA for the CDR3 is TGTGCCAGCAGTGACGCGGCTATGAACACTGAAGCTTTCTTT. Translating it yields CASSDAAMNTEAFF.

The rearrangement links TRBV19 to TRBJ1-2; D call uncertain. The CDR3 extends over 15 amino acids. Deletions cut 5 bases from V and 0 bases from J, with 13 bases between. The germline V gene has CDR1 LNHDA and CDR2 SQIVND (reference sequence). The CDR3 loop reads CASSRGQRANYGYTF. The CDR3 DNA is TGTGCCAGTAGTCGGGGTCAGAGAGCTAACTATGGCTACACCTTC. The whole variable domain, remainder taken from reference TRBV19 and TRBJ1-2, is DGGITQSPKYLFRKEGQNVTLSCEQNLNHDAMYWYRQDPGQGLRLIYYSQIVNDFQKGDIAEGYSVSREKKESFPLTVTSAQKNPTAFYLCASSRGQRANYGYTFGSGTRLTVV.

Concerning this clonotype itself: This may stem from a read error, because a much larger clone lies one nucleotide away. This likely comes from a read error, as the CDR3 has no conserved phenylalanine or tryptophan at its end. Written as DNA, the CDR3 is TGCGCCAGCAGCTTGGGGTCGGCAGGGGGATTTGAAAAACTGTTTCTT. Its protein is CASSLGSAGGFEKLFL. The chain is built from TRBV5-1 and TRBJ1-4, with TRBD1 identical over 7 bases. The CDR3 has 16 amino acids. V lost 0 bases and J lost 7; bases outside the gene matches: 9. The V gene's germline CDR1 is SGHRS and CDR2 YFSETQ.

This clonotype was detected many times. The V and J genes are TRBV27 and TRBJ1-5; D may be TRBD1 (6 bases). V dropped 4 bases and J dropped 4 bases, with 8 bases sitting between them. CDR3 length: 13 amino acids. Germline V gives CDR1 MNHEY, CDR2 SMNVEV (reference sequence). The CDR3 DNA sequence: TGTGCCAGCAGTTACAGGGAGAATCAGCCCCAGCATTTT. This translates into CASSYRENQPQHF.

This clonotype came up many times. The V gene is TRBV5-1, the J gene TRBJ1-4, with TRBD1 matching 12 bases. The J segment lost 8 bases and the V segment lost 6 bases, leaving 5 bases of the junction unmatched. CDR1 and CDR2 from the germline V gene are SGHRS and YFSETQ. The CDR3 is made up of 14 amino acids. The CDR3: CASTPGTGGEKLFF. The DNA of the CDR3 is TGCGCCAGCACTCCCGGGACAGGGGGCGAAAAACTGTTTTTT.

This clonotype was seen at least ten times. J is TRBJ1-1 and V is TRBV2; D is unresolved. The CDR3 is 14 residues long. The V gene lost 4 bases and the J gene lost 6 bases, with 15 bases spanning the gap. Germline CDR1 SNHLY, CDR2 FYNNEI. CDR3 DNA sequence: TGTGCCAGCAGTGTCGCGACCGTACTAGCTGAAGCTTTCTTT. Translated, it gives CASSVATVLAEAFF.

At least ten counts were recorded for this clonotype. The chain has TRBV11-1 and TRBJ2-5; D is unresolved. The V end was cut by 3 bases, the J end by 5 bases, with 19 bases between. The CDR3 contains 16 residues. Germline loops: CDR1 SGHAT, CDR2 FQDESV (reference sequence). The chain's CDR3 is CASSFGDSWSEETQYF. The CDR3 DNA sequence: TGTGCCAGCAGCTTTGGAGACTCGTGGTCTGAGGAGACCCAGTACTTC.

Many counts were recorded for this clonotype. This chain joins TRBV11-2 and TRBJ2-1; 8 positions match TRBD2. The CDR3 length is 16 residues. V shed 5 bases, J shed 0 bases, and the junction held 6 bases outside the gene matches. Germline CDR1 is SGHAT and CDR2 is FQNNGV. The chain's CDR3 is CASSGRLASSYNEQFF. The CDR3 nucleotides read TGTGCCAGCAGCGGTAGACTAGCGAGCTCCTACAATGAGCAGTTCTTC.

This clonotype showed up just a few times. The genes are TRBV4-1 and TRBJ1-5; D gene unclear. This CDR3 is built from 14 residues. The ends were cut back, 3 bases at V and 1 base at J, with 7 bases in the middle. CDR1 and CDR2 (germline): MGHRA, YSYEKL. Here the CDR3 reads CASSHGLSNQPQHF. CDR3 DNA sequence: TGCGCCAGCAGCCATGGACTGAGCAATCAGCCCCAGCATTTT.